This T cell receptor beta chain was captured by sequencing in a study of preoperative IRX-2 immunotherapy in early breast cancer. Repertoires were generated with immunoSEQ multiplex PCR, while TCRdb's copy carries only in-frame clones and drops some. The sample lists tens of thousands of clones; 90% to 95% were seen once. CDR1 is SGHAT, CDR2 FQNNGV, per germline. CDR3 length: 17 residues. V dropped 1 base and J dropped 10; count of bases not matched to a gene: 16. Regarding treatment: preoperative locoregional IRX-2 cytokine immunotherapy. This receptor was taken from a human donor with breast cancer. This chain links TRBV11-2 with TRBJ2-3; the match to TRBD1 covers 8 bases. Sampling took place from a patient treated with IRX-2 immunotherapy. The CDR3 here is CASSLVAAGRAQGAQYF. The CDR3 nucleotides are TGTGCCAGCAGCTTAGTTGCGGCGGGACGGGCACAGGGGGCGCAGTATTTT. The whole variable domain, filled in from reference TRBV11-2 and TRBJ2-3, reads EAGVAQSPRYKIIEKRQSVAFWCNPISGHATLYWYQQILGQGPKLLIQFQNNGVVDDSQLPKDRFSAERLKGVDSTLKIQPAKLEDSAVYLCASSLVAAGRAQGAQYFGPGTRLTVL.